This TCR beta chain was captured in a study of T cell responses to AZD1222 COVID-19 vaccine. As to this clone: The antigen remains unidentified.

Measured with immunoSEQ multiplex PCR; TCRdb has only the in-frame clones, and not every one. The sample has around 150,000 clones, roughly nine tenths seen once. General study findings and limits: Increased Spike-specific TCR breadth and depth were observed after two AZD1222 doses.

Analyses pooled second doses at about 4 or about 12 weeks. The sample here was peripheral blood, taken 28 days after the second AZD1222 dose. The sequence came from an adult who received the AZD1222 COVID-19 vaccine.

CDR3 nucleotides: TGTGCCAGCTCACTTGCGTTAATAAGCACCGCAAGCTCCTACGAGCAGTACTTC. It encodes CASSLALISTASSYEQYF. The J gene is TRBJ2-7, the V gene TRBV18, with no clear D. CDR3 length: 18 residues. Trimming removed 4 bases from V and 0 bases from J, with 22 bases in between. CDR1 and CDR2 from the germline V gene are KGHSH and LQKENI.